This entry lists 4 T cell receptor beta chains sequenced from one sample in a study of CD8+ T cells in alopecia areata. RNA was extracted and reverse transcribed into cDNA as the sequencing template. The method was immunoSEQ multiplex PCR; TCRdb's version includes in-frame clones alone and lacks a portion of them. There are some 120,000 clones in the sample; over 50% occur only once, and less than 5.5% lies in the top ten. The sample consisted of CD4+ T cells sorted from blood, taken at week 0. The source is a human donor with alopecia areata.

This clone was counted only a few times. The chain joins TRBV19 to TRBJ1-5; possibly TRBD1 for D (6 bases). The germline V gene has CDR1 LNHDA and CDR2 SQIVND (reference sequence). Deletions cut 6 bases from V and 9 bases from J, with 18 bases between. The CDR3 runs to 14 residues. The CDR3 DNA reads TGTGCCAGTAGATACGGGACACCGGAGGGGCCCCAGCATTTT. Protein sequence: CASRYGTPEGPQHF. The full variable domain, completed using reference TRBV19 and TRBJ1-5, is DGGITQSPKYLFRKEGQNVTLSCEQNLNHDAMYWYRQDPGQGLRLIYYSQIVNDFQKGDIAEGYSVSREKKESFPLTVTSAQKNPTAFYLCASRYGTPEGPQHFGDGTRLSIL.

The table lists this clone with a count of one. This chain joins TRBV5-1 and TRBJ2-5, with 8 bases that match TRBD2. Germline V CDR1 and CDR2: SGHRS, YFSETQ. This CDR3 region has 15 residues. V shed 4 bases, J shed 2 bases, and the junction held 7 bases outside the gene matches. The DNA for the CDR3 is TGCGCCAGCAGCACGACTAGCGAACCACAAGAGACCCAGTACTTC. Protein product: CASSTTSEPQETQYF.

The CDR3 reads CASRGAGYYEQYF. CDR3 sequence (DNA): TGTGCCAGCAGGGGAGCGGGTTACTACGAGCAGTACTTC. V usage is TRBV2 and J usage is TRBJ2-7; D is possibly TRBD2 (6 bases). Germline values: CDR1 SNHLY, CDR2 FYNNEI. The CDR3 consists of 13 residues. V gave up 6 bases and J gave up 3 bases, with 12 bases separating them.

This sequence joins TRBV5-1 and TRBJ1-2; D is undetermined. The CDR3 covers 14 residues. Germline V gives CDR1 SGHRS, CDR2 YFSETQ. Trimming shortened V by 0 bases and J by 8 bases, and 14 bases separated the two germline ends. In DNA, the CDR3 is TGCGCCAGCAGCTTGGCAGGAGGGTTCGAGGGCTACACCTTC. It codes for CASSLAGGFEGYTF.